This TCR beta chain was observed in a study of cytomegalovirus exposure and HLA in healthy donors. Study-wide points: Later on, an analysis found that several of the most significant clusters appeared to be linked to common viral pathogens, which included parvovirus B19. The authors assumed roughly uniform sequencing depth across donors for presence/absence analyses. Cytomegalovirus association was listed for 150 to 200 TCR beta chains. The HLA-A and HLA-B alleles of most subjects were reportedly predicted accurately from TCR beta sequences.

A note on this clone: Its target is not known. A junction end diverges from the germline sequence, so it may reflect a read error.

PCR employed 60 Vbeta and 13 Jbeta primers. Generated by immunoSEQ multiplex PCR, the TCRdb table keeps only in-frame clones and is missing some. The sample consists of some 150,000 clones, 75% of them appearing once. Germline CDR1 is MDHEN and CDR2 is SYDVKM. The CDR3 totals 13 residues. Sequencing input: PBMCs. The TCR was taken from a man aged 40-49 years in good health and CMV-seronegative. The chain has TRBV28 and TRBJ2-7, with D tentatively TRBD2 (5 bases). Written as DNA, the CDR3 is TGTGCCAGCAGTCCGAGGGTGAGCAGCGACCGTCTGTTC. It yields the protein CASSPRVSSDRLF.